The 30 T cell receptor beta chains in this list originate from one sample, sequenced in a study of OX40 agonist ivuxolimab in advanced cancers. The method was immunoSEQ multiplex PCR; TCRdb's version includes in-frame clones alone and lacks a portion of them. Of 80,000 to 95,000 clones listed, 84% were seen once; the top ten hold under 2%. The input for sequencing was CD4+ or CD8+ T cells sorted from blood, taken in a trial of the OX40 agonist ivuxolimab. These receptors all come from an adult with an advanced solid tumor such as melanoma, head and neck, liver or kidney cancer.

The rearrangement joins TRBV7-2 to TRBJ1-2, with D hard to call. The germline V and J ends were trimmed by 1 base and 5 bases, with 8 bases remaining between them. Germline assignment: CDR1 SGHTA and CDR2 FQGNSA. This CDR3 has 13 residues. The CDR3, as DNA: TGTGCCAGCAGCTTAGACAGCAATTATGGCTACACCTTC. It codes for CASSLDSNYGYTF.

V is TRBV30 and J is TRBJ1-6, with D perhaps TRBD1 (5 bases). Germline V gene sequence: CDR1 GTSNPN, CDR2 SVGIG (reference sequence). V lost 2 bases, J lost 7 bases, and 18 bases lay in between. This CDR3 is built from 16 residues. The CDR3 reads CAWSRDLRVLNSPLHF. CDR3 sequence (DNA): TGTGCCTGGAGTCGGGACCTCCGGGTCCTCAATTCACCCCTCCACTTT.

The chain joins TRBV9 to TRBJ1-6; a weak D match, TRBD1 (5 bases). V lost 4 bases and J 10 bases, leaving 12 bases between the germline ends. CDR1 and CDR2 from the germline V gene are SGDLS and YYNGEE. CDR3 length: 13 amino acids. CDR3 DNA: TGTGCCAGCAGCCGGGACCGGGGATCACCCCTCCACTTT. Its translation is CASSRDRGSPLHF. Together with reference TRBV9 and TRBJ1-6, the CDR3 gives the full variable domain: DSGVTQTPKHLITATGQRVTLRCSPRSGDLSVYWYQQSLDQGLQFLIQYYNGEERAKGNILERFSAQQFPDLHSELNLSSLELGDSALYFCASSRDRGSPLHFGNGTRLTVT.

This clone was observed once. The CDR3 region is CASPSRDSGNTIYF. The CDR3 nucleotides read TGTGCCAGCCCTTCCAGAGACTCTGGAAACACCATATATTTT. The rearrangement joins TRBV6-1 to TRBJ1-3; D uncertain. Germline values: CDR1 MNHNS, CDR2 SASEGT. V lost 8 bases to trimming and J lost 0 bases, with 11 bases between them. This CDR3 contains 14 residues.

The rearrangement uses TRBV5-4 and TRBJ2-7; D not certain. Trimming left V 3 bases short and J 0 bases short, with 10 bases between. The CDR3 runs to 14 residues. Per the germline V gene, CDR1 is SGHNT and CDR2 is YYREEE (reference sequence). The CDR3 region has the DNA TGTGCCAGCAGCTCGACATCTAACTCCTACGAGCAGTACTTC. Protein: CASSSTSNSYEQYF.

This clone was picked up a small number of times. CDR3 in amino acids: CASSPIADYEQYF. CDR3 DNA: TGTGCCAGCAGCCCCATTGCGGACTACGAGCAGTACTTC. The V gene is TRBV9, the J gene TRBJ2-7, with no clear D. The CDR3 is made up of 13 amino acids. Trimming left V 4 bases short and J 3 bases short, with 11 bases between. The germline gives CDR1 SGDLS, CDR2 YYNGEE.

The V and J genes are TRBV11-2 and TRBJ2-1; no reliable D call. CDR1 is SGHAT, CDR2 FQNNGV, per germline. There are 14 residues in the CDR3. V lost 5 bases, J lost 5 bases, and 13 bases lay in between. CDR3 loop: CASSPHSADNEQFF. DNA for the CDR3: TGTGCCAGCAGCCCTCATTCGGCAGACAATGAGCAGTTCTTC.

This clone has a handful of counts. This chain joins TRBV4-1 and TRBJ2-3; either TRBD1 or TRBD2 may fit D (5 bases each). V was shortened by 0 bases and J by 4 bases, with 11 bases between the two germline ends. Germline CDR1 reads MGHRA; CDR2 reads YSYEKL. The CDR3 runs 15 residues. Here the CDR3 reads CASSQEGRGPDTQYF. The DNA of the CDR3 is TGCGCCAGCAGCCAAGAGGGACGGGGCCCAGATACGCAGTATTTT.

The table lists this clone with a count of one. The chain links TRBV5-6 to TRBJ1-5; D might be TRBD1 (5 bases). V was cut by 2 bases and J by 6 bases, with 12 bases left in between. The germline CDR1 and CDR2 sequences are SGHDT and YYEEEE. This CDR3 contains 14 residues. CDR3 sequence reads: CASSLRGGGQPQHF. CDR3 bases: TGTGCCAGCAGCTTACGGGGCGGGGGTCAGCCCCAGCATTTT.

This chain connects TRBV2 to TRBJ1-5, with 7 bases aligning to TRBD1. The CDR3 is 15 residues long. The ends lost 5 bases at V and 11 bases at J; junction bases unmatched: 15. The germline V gene encodes CDR1 SNHLY and CDR2 FYNNEI. The CDR3 spells CASSLRDRGETAQHF. For the CDR3, the DNA is TGTGCCAGCAGTCTACGGGACAGAGGTGAGACAGCCCAGCATTTT. The variable domain in full, completed from reference TRBV2 and TRBJ1-5, reads EPEVTQTPSHQVTQMGQEVILRCVPISNHLYFYWYRQILGQKVEFLVSFYNNEISEKSEIFDDQFSVERPDGSNFTLKIRSTKLEDSAMYFCASSLRDRGETAQHFGDGTRLSIL.

This clone was seen a few times. The chain links TRBV10-3 to TRBJ1-3; D is possibly TRBD1 (6 bases). Trimming removed 5 bases from V and 0 bases from J, with 14 bases in between. The germline gives CDR1 ENHRY, CDR2 SYGVKD. The CDR3 spans 16 residues. CDR3 sequence reads: CAISPRTDDSGNTIYF. CDR3 in DNA: TGTGCCATCAGTCCGAGGACAGACGACTCTGGAAACACCATATATTTT.

V and J are TRBV27 and TRBJ2-7, with D unclear. The germline CDR1 and CDR2 sequences are MNHEY and SMNVEV (reference sequence). V shed 4 bases and J shed 2 bases, with 18 bases lying between them. The CDR3 is made up of 16 amino acids. In DNA form, the CDR3 reads TGTGCCAGCAGTTCCCCCGGCAGTCCTCTGCCCTACGAGCAGTACTTC. It specifies CASSSPGSPLPYEQYF.

V and J are TRBV10-3 and TRBJ2-7; TRBD1 agrees at 7 bases. Germline V gives CDR1 ENHRY, CDR2 SYGVKD. The CDR3 runs 14 residues. The V segment lost 6 bases and the J segment 5 bases; nucleotides outside the gene matches: 10. CDR3 residues: CAIRASGQAHEQYF. CDR3 bases: TGTGCCATCAGGGCCTCCGGACAGGCCCACGAGCAGTACTTC.

The chain couples TRBV4-1 to TRBJ2-1; 10 bases align to TRBD2. This CDR3 is built from 17 residues. V lost 4 bases to trimming and J lost 6 bases; unmatched junction nucleotides: 12. Looked up from germline, CDR1 is MGHRA and CDR2 is YSYEKL. The CDR3 DNA reads as TGCGCCAGCAGCCTATTCCCGACTAGCGGGTTTGTCAATGAGCAGTTCTTC. It is translated as CASSLFPTSGFVNEQFF.

This clone turned up a few times. The chain carries TRBV7-3 and TRBJ2-3; either TRBD1 or TRBD2 may fit D (5 bases each). The CDR3 consists of 16 residues. CDR1 and CDR2 (germline): SGHTA, FQGTGA. V lost 4 bases and J 2 bases, leaving 16 bases between the germline ends. DNA for the CDR3: TGTGCCAGCAGCTGGCCCGAGGGGCAGGCCACAGATACGCAGTATTTT. It specifies CASSWPEGQATDTQYF.

The chain joins TRBV27 to TRBJ1-4; weak D call: TRBD1 (5 bases). The CDR3 sequence is 15 residues long. V was pared by 6 bases and J by 8 bases, with 19 bases between. Germline values: CDR1 MNHEY, CDR2 SMNVEV (reference sequence). The CDR3 DNA reads as TGTGCCAGCAGCCGGATGGGGGTTCGGCGCGAAAAACTGTTTTTT. Translated: CASSRMGVRREKLFF.

This clone has a handful of counts. CDR3 DNA sequence: TGTGCCAGCAGCCAAGAGGGGGGAACAAGCGGTTCACCCCTCCACTTT. Its translation is CASSQEGGTSGSPLHF. The chain uses TRBV4-2 and TRBJ1-6, with TRBD1 as a possible D gene (5 bases). CDR3 length equals 16 residues. V was clipped by 0 bases and J by 9 bases, with 15 bases between them. Germline V gene data show CDR1 as LGHNA and CDR2 as YNFKEQ.

V and J are TRBV11-2 and TRBJ2-1; TRBD2 aligns across 8 bases. Looked up from germline, CDR1 is SGHAT and CDR2 is FQNNGV. This CDR3 spans 14 amino acids. Unmatched junction bases numbered 8, after V lost 3 bases and J lost 10 bases. This CDR3 reads CASSFNLASGEQFF. Written as DNA, the CDR3 is TGTGCCAGCAGCTTCAACCTTGCTAGCGGGGAGCAGTTCTTC.

DNA for the CDR3: TGTGCCAGCAGTTTTCGCCCCGGATCCAAAGGCTCTGGAAACACCATATATTTT. This encodes CASSFRPGSKGSGNTIYF. The chain recombines TRBV28 with TRBJ1-3; D ambiguous. In germline, CDR1 is MDHEN, CDR2 SYDVKM. V gave up 3 bases and J gave up 0 bases, with 18 bases separating them. The length of the CDR3 is 18 residues.

There are a few counts of this clone. The chain joins TRBV19 to TRBJ1-6; D perhaps matches TRBD1 (5 bases). The CDR3 is made up of 14 amino acids. Trimming cost V 6 bases and J 9 bases, with 15 bases left between them. Germline CDR1 reads LNHDA; CDR2 reads SQIVND (reference sequence). CDR3 sequence reads: CASSWGEPSSPLHF. The CDR3 DNA reads as TGTGCCAGTAGCTGGGGGGAGCCAAGTTCACCCCTCCACTTT. The complete variable domain, with remaining parts taken from reference TRBV19 and TRBJ1-6, reads DGGITQSPKYLFRKEGQNVTLSCEQNLNHDAMYWYRQDPGQGLRLIYYSQIVNDFQKGDIAEGYSVSREKKESFPLTVTSAQKNPTAFYLCASSWGEPSSPLHFGNGTRLTVT.

With regard to this clone: Distinct nucleotide sequences in the sample also encode this CDR3. V usage is TRBV20-1 and J usage is TRBJ1-5; no firm D call. This CDR3 is 9 amino acids long. The ends were cut back, 5 bases at V and 9 bases at J, with 5 bases in the middle. The germline V gene has CDR1 DFQATT and CDR2 SNEGSKA (reference sequence). CDR3 nucleotide sequence: TGCAGTGCTGGGCGGCCCCAGCATTTT. Translating gives CSAGRPQHF.

The chain couples TRBV6-5 to TRBJ1-2, with TRBD1 as a possible D gene (5 bases). V was pared by 8 bases and J by 4 bases, with 14 bases between. The CDR3 loop spans 13 amino acids. The germline V gene encodes CDR1 MNHEY and CDR2 SVGAGI. The CDR3, as DNA: TGTGCCAGCGTTATGGGGGTATCCTATGGCTACACCTTC. Translated: CASVMGVSYGYTF.

The chain recombines TRBV4-2 with TRBJ2-2; D possibly corresponds to TRBD1 (6 bases). V lost 0 bases and J lost 7, with 12 bases in between. The germline V gene has CDR1 LGHNA and CDR2 YNFKEQ. The CDR3 totals 15 residues. CDR3 nucleotide sequence: TGTGCCAGCAGCCAAGATCAGGGGCCAGGCGGGGAGCTGTTTTTT. Its translation: CASSQDQGPGGELFF.

This sequence joins TRBV29-1 and TRBJ2-5; D perhaps matches TRBD2 (6 bases). Germline lookup yields CDR1 SQVTM and CDR2 ANQGSEA. V lost 8 bases to trimming and J lost 4 bases, with 14 bases between them. The CDR3 has 12 residues. CDR3 in amino acids: CSSSEGGETQYF. CDR3 nucleotides: TGCAGCTCTTCGGAGGGCGGAGAGACCCAGTACTTC.

This chain links TRBV2 with TRBJ1-4; D perhaps matches TRBD1 (6 bases). Germline V gene data show CDR1 as SNHLY and CDR2 as FYNNEI. The CDR3 consists of 14 residues. Deletions cut 5 bases from V and 8 bases from J, with 15 bases between. This CDR3 is CASSPIQTGEKLFF. The DNA of the CDR3 is TGTGCCAGCAGTCCTATTCAGACAGGAGAAAAACTGTTTTTT.

The V and J genes are TRBV6-5 and TRBJ2-7; D may be TRBD1 (6 bases). CDR3 length: 13 amino acids. Germline V gene lookup returns CDR1 MNHEY and CDR2 SVGAGI. Trimming took off 9 bases at V and 5 bases at J, with 17 bases between the two ends. The CDR3 here is CASKLQGFHEQYF. DNA of the CDR3: TGTGCCAGTAAATTACAGGGTTTCCACGAGCAGTACTTC.

The V call is TRBV19, the J call TRBJ2-7, with 7 bases lining up with TRBD1. J was trimmed by 0 bases and V by 8 bases; bases with no gene match: 7. Germline V gene data show CDR1 as LNHDA and CDR2 as SQIVND (reference sequence). The CDR3 runs 14 residues. CDR3 in amino acids: CASSWDSLSYEQYF. The CDR3 bases are TGTGCCAGTTCTTGGGACAGTCTCTCCTACGAGCAGTACTTC.

The chain joins TRBV6-5 to TRBJ2-3, with 8 bases matching TRBD2. This CDR3 has 15 residues. Germline-derived CDR1 and CDR2 are MNHEY and SVGAGI. The V and J ends lost 6 bases and 4 bases, in that order; junction bases with no gene match: 9. CDR3 DNA sequence: TGTGCCAGCAGCAGTATGGCGGGGGGAGCAGATACGCAGTATTTT. The encoded protein is CASSSMAGGADTQYF.

The chain combines TRBV5-1 with TRBJ1-1; D not resolved. CDR3 length equals 13 residues. Germline-derived CDR1 and CDR2 are SGHRS and YFSETQ. Trimming removed 1 base from V and 0 bases from J, with 4 bases in between. The CDR3 loop is CASSLTLNTEAFF. Here the CDR3 DNA reads TGCGCCAGCAGCTTGACTCTGAACACTGAAGCTTTCTTT.

The chain employs TRBV9 and TRBJ1-4; TRBD1 matches 9 bases. Germline assignment: CDR1 SGDLS and CDR2 YYNGEE. There are 17 residues in the CDR3. J lost 6 bases, V lost 0 bases, and 9 bases had no gene match. The CDR3: CASSVGGTGGADEKLFF. The DNA for the CDR3 is TGTGCCAGCAGCGTAGGGGGAACAGGGGGCGCCGATGAAAAACTGTTTTTT.